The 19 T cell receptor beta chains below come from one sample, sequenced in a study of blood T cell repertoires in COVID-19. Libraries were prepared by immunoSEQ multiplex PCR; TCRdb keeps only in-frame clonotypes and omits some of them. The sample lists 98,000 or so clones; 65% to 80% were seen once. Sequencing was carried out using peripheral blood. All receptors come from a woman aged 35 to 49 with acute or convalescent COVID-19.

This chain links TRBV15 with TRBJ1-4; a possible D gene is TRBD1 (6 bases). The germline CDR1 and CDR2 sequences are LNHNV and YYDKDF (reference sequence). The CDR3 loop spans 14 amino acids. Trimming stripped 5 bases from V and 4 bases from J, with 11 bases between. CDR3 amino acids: CATSEDRNNEKLFF. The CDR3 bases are TGTGCCACCAGCGAGGACAGAAATAATGAAAAACTGTTTTTT. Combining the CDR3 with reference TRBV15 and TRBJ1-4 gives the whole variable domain DAMVIQNPRYQVTQFGKPVTLSCSQTLNHNVMYWYQQKSSQAPKLLFHYYDKDFNNEADTPDNFQSRRPNTSFCFLDIRSPGLGDTAMYLCATSEDRNNEKLFFGSGTQLSVL.

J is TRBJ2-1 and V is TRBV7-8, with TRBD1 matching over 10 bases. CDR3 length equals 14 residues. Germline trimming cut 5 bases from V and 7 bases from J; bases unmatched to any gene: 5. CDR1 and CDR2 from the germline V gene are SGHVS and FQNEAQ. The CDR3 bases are TGTGCCAGCAGCGTCCCGGGACAGGGGAATGAGCAGTTCTTC. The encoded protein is CASSVPGQGNEQFF.

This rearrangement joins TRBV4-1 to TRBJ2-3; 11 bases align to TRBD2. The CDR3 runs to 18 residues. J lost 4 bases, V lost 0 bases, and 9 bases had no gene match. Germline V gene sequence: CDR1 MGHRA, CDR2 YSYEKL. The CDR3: CASSQDASTSGGADTQYF. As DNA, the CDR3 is TGCGCCAGCAGCCAAGACGCTTCTACTAGCGGGGGTGCAGATACGCAGTATTTT.

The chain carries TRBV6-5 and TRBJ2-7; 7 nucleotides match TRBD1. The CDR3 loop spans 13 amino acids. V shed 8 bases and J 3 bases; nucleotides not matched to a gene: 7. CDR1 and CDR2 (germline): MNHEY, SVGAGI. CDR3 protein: CASRQGKRYEQYF. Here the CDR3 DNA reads TGTGCCAGCCGACAGGGTAAGCGCTACGAGCAGTACTTC.

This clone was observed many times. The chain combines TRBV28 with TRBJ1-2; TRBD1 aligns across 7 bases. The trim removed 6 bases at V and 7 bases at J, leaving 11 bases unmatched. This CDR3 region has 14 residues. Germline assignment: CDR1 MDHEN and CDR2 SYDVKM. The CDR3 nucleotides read TGTGCCAGCAGACAGGGACAGATTTATGTTGGCTACACCTTC. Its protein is CASRQGQIYVGYTF.

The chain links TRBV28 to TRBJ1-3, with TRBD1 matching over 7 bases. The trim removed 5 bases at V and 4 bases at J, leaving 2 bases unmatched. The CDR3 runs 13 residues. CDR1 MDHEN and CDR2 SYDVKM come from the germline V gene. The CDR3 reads CASSTGVGNTIYF. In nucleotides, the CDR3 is TGTGCCAGCAGTACAGGGGTGGGAAACACCATATATTTT.

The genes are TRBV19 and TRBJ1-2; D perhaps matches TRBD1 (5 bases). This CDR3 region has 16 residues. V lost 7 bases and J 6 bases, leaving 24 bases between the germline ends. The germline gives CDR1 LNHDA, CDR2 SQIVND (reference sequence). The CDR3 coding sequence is TGTGCCAGTACCGAACCTGGGGCTGGCCGGCAGGATGGCTACACCTTC. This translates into CASTEPGAGRQDGYTF.

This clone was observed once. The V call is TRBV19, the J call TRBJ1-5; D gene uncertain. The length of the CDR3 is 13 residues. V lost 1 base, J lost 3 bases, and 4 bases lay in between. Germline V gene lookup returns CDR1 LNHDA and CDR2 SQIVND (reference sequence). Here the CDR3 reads CASSIAYNQPQHF. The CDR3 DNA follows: TGTGCCAGTAGTATAGCCTACAATCAGCCCCAGCATTTT.

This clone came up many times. CDR3 sequence: CASSSRDTRTDTQYF. CDR3 DNA sequence: TGCGCCAGCAGCTCCCGGGACACCCGCACAGATACGCAGTATTTT. The chain recombines TRBV5-1 with TRBJ2-3; D may be TRBD1 (6 bases). The CDR3 has 15 amino acids. The germline V gene has CDR1 SGHRS and CDR2 YFSETQ. V shed 3 bases and J shed 1 base, with 12 bases lying between them.

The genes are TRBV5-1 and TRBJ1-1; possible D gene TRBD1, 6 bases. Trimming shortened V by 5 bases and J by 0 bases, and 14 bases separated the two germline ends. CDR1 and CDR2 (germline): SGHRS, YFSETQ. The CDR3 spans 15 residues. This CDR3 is CASRGGADMNTEAFF. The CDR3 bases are TGCGCCAGCAGAGGGGGGGCGGACATGAACACTGAAGCTTTCTTT.

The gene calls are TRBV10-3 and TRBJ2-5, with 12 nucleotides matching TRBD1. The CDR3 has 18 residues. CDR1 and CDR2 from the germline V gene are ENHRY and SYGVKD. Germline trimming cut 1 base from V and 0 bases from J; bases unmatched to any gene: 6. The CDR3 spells CAISELGQGALNQETQYF. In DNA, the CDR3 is TGTGCCATCAGTGAGTTGGGACAGGGGGCATTAAACCAAGAGACCCAGTACTTC.

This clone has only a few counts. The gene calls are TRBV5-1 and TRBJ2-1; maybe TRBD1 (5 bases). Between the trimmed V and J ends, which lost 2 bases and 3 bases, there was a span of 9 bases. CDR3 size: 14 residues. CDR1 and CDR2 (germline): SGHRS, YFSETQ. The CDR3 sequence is CASSFSQGYNEQFF. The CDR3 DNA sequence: TGCGCCAGCAGCTTCTCCCAGGGCTACAATGAGCAGTTCTTC. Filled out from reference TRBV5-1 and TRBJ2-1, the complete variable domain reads KAGVTQTPRYLIKTRGQQVTLSCSPISGHRSVSWYQQTPGQGLQFLFEYFSETQRNKGNFPGRFSGRQFSNSRSEMNVSTLELGDSALYLCASSFSQGYNEQFFGPGTRLTVL.

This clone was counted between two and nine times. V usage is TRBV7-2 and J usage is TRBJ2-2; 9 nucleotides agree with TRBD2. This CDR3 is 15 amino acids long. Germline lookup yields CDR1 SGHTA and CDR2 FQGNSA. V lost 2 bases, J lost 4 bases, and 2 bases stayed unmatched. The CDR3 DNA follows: TGTGCCAGCAGCTTACGGCGGGGGGGCACCGGGGAGCTGTTTTTT. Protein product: CASSLRRGGTGELFF.

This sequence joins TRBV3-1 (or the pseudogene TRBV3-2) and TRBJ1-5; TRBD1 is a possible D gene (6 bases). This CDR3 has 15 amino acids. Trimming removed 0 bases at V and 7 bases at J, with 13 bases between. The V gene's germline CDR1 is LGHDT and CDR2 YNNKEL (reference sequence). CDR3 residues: CASSQDGGSGQPQHF. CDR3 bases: TGTGCCAGCAGCCAAGATGGGGGCTCGGGACAGCCCCAGCATTTT.

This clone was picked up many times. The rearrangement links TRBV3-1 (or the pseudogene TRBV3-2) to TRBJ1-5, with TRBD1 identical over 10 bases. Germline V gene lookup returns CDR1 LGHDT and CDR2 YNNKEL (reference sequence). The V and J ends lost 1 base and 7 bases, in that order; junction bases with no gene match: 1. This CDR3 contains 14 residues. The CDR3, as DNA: TGTGCCAGCAGCCAAGGACAGGGGGCACAGCCCCAGCATTTT. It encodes CASSQGQGAQPQHF.

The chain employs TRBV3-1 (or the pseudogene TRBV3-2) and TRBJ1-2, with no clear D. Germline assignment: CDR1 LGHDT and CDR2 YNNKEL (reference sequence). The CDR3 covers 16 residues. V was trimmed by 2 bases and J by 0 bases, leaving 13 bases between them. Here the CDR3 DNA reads TGTGCCAGCAGCCAATATCACAGAATAGCTAACTATGGCTACACCTTC. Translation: CASSQYHRIANYGYTF.

This chain's CDR3 is CASRTGLAGNEQFF. The CDR3 coding sequence is TGTGCCAGCAGGACGGGACTAGCGGGGAATGAGCAGTTCTTC. This chain connects TRBV6-5 to TRBJ2-1; 13 bases align to TRBD2. Germline assignment: CDR1 MNHEY and CDR2 SVGAGI. The CDR3 totals 14 residues. The ends lost 6 bases at V and 7 bases at J; junction bases unmatched: 3.

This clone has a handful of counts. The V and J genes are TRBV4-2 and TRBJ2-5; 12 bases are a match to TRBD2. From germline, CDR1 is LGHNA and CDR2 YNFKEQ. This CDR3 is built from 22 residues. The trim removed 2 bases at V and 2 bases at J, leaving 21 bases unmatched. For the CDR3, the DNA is TGTGCCAGCAGCCAAATCTTAGGACAGGGAGGAACTAGCGGGGGGATTCAAGAGACCCAGTACTTC. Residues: CASSQILGQGGTSGGIQETQYF.

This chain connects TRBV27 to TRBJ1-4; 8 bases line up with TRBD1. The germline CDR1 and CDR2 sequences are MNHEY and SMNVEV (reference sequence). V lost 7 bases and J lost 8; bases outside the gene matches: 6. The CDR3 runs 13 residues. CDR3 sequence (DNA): TGTGCCAGCAAACAGGGGGTAGGAGAAAAACTGTTTTTT. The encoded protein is CASKQGVGEKLFF.